The T cell receptor beta chain under discussion was sequenced for a study of blood T cell repertoires in COVID-19. Study in general: COVID-19 samples, acute and convalescent, were from the United States, Italy and Spain. In each case, the material was cDNA or gDNA derived from T cells, B-cell-depleted T cells, or PBMCs.

Per the original data handling: From reference gene primer amplification, estimates of nucleated cell counts were derived. Here immunoSEQ multiplex PCR was the method, and the copy in TCRdb shows in-frame clones only, minus some. V and J calls and clone size are copied from that table; D and trimming were computed from the DNA. In the table there are about 140,000 clones, 70% to 90% of which are singletons. The V gene end was trimmed by 7 bases and the J gene end by 1 base; junction bases not matched to a gene: 10. The CDR3 has 16 amino acids. CDR1 SGDLS and CDR2 YYNGEE come from the germline V gene.

Material: peripheral blood. This sequence was found in an older woman with acute or convalescent COVID-19. V and J are TRBV9 and TRBJ1-1; 10 bases are a match to TRBD1. The CDR3 nucleotides read TGTGCCAGCGGAAAAATCGGGACAGGGGAGAACACTGAAGCTTTCTTT. Its protein is CASGKIGTGENTEAFF.